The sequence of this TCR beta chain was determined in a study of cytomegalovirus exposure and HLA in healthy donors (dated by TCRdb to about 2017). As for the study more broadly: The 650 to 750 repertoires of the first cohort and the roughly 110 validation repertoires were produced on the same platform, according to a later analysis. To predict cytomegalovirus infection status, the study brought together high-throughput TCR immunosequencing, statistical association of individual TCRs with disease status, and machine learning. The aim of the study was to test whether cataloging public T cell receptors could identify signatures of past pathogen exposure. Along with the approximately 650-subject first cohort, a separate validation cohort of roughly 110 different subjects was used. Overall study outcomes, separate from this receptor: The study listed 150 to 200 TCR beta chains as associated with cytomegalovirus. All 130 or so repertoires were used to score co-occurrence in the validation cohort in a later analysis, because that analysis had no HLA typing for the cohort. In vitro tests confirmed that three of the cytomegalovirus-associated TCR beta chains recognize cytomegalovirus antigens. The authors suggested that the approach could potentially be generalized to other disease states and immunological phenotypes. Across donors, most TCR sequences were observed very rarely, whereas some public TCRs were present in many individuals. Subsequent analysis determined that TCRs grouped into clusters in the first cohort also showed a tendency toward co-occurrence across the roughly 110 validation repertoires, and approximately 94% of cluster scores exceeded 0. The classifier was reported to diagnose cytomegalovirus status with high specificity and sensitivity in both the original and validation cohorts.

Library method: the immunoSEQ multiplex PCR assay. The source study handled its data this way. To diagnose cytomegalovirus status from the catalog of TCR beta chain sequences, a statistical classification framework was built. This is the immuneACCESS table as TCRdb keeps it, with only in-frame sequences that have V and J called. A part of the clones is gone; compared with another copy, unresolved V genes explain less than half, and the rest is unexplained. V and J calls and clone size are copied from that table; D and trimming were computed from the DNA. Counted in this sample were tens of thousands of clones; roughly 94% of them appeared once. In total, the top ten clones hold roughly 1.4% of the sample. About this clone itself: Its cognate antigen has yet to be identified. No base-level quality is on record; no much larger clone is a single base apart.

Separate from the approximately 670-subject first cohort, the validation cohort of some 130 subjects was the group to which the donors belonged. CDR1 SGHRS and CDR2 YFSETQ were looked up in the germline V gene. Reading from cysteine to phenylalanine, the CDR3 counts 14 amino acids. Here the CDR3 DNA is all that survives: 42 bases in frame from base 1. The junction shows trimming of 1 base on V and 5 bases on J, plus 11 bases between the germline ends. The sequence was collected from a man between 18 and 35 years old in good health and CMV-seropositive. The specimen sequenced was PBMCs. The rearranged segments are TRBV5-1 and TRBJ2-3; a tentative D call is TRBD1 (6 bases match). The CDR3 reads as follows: CASSLWGQGDTQYF. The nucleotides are TGCGCCAGCAGCTTGTGGGGGCAGGGAGATACGCAGTATTTT.